Listed below are T cell receptor beta chains from one sample, sequenced in a study of OX40 agonist ivuxolimab in advanced cancers. Profiled with immunoSEQ multiplex PCR; TCRdb holds only in-frame clones, not every one. The data show 50,000 or so clones, around 83% seen once. The input for sequencing was CD4+ or CD8+ T cells sorted from blood, taken in a trial of the OX40 agonist ivuxolimab. These receptors all come from an adult with an advanced solid tumor such as melanoma, head and neck, liver or kidney cancer. The CDR3 runs from the conserved cysteine through the conserved F or W. Each record gives: J gene, V gene, CDR3 protein.

TRBJ2-4,TRBV11-2,CASSSPLAGGLLAKNIQYF
TRBJ2-2,TRBV7-3,CASSLGNTGELFF
TRBJ2-1,TRBV7-2,CASSTGRQPSSYNEQFF
TRBJ1-5,TRBV6-5,CASRRQVNQPQHF
TRBJ1-5,TRBV7-2,CASSLGAGRGQPQHF
TRBJ2-7,TRBV7-8,CASRSTVSGYEQYF
TRBJ1-6,TRBV6-5,CASSYFLVDNSPLHF
TRBJ2-7,TRBV6-5,CASSPPMGLAYEQYF
TRBJ2-1,TRBV4-3,CASSQDTRDGSYNEQFF
TRBJ1-1,TRBV6-5,CASTRDRGGTEAFF
TRBJ1-5,TRBV2,CASSVADPGQPQHF
TRBJ2-3,TRBV7-2,CASSAGAGGADTQYF
TRBJ2-3,TRBV21-1,CASSKEGQDTQYF
TRBJ2-3,TRBV10-2,CASNRDRGGTQYF
TRBJ1-1,TRBV5-1,CASSFGQNTEAFF
TRBJ2-7,TRBV11-2,CASSLGRVGTGIYEQYF
TRBJ1-3,TRBV5-1,CASSLSGVSGNTIYF
TRBJ1-4,TRBV19,CASTGELGEKLFF
TRBJ2-7,TRBV28,CASSVNYRVHEQYF
TRBJ2-1,TRBV7-6,CASSFPLGEQFF
TRBJ1-4,TRBV6-1,CAITEERGEKLFF
TRBJ2-7,TRBV11-2,CASSPGTGPSYEQYF
TRBJ2-7,TRBV7-2,CASTTHRGAYEQYF
TRBJ2-3,TRBV29-1,CSVGPGTDTQYF
TRBJ2-3,TRBV25-1,CASSDRVTLGDTQYF